This paragraph covers one T cell receptor (beta chain) sequence. Its target is not known. This sample stems from a study of CD8 T cells in Susac syndrome. Sequencing of TCR beta, carried out with a high-throughput approach, was applied to CD8+ and CD4+ T cells from the blood. Negative isolation yielded CD4+ and CD8+ T cells, and FACS enriched TEMRA cells. The RNA, 0.5 to 1 ug, was put through reverse transcription using random hexamers. The CDR3 of TCR beta was amplified by immunoSEQ multiplex PCR across 54 Vbeta and 13 Jbeta. TCRdb processed the immunoSEQ multiplex PCR reads anew with MiXCR; each CDR3 protein has one entry. The sample has roughly 140,000 distinct CDR3 sequences; nearly 97% are singletons. Study outcomes and limitations: An acknowledgment was made by the study that its TCR sequencing and HLA analysis involved relatively few individuals.

Germline-derived CDR1 and CDR2 are MNHEY and SMNVEV (reference sequence). The V and J ends lost 6 bases and 3 bases, in that order; junction bases with no gene match: 13. The CDR3 length is 16 residues. The sequencing sample was made of CD8+ T cells from PBMCs. The sequence was obtained from a human donor with multiple sclerosis. The chain carries TRBV27 and TRBJ1-1, with 7 bases fitting TRBD1. The CDR3: CASSPRPDRADTEAFF. The CDR3 DNA reads TGTGCCAGCAGCCCTAGGCCCGACAGGGCAGACACTGAAGCTTTCTTT.